This is a list of T cell receptor beta chains from one sample in a study of blood T cell repertoires in COVID-19. Clones were sequenced by immunoSEQ multiplex PCR, and TCRdb holds only the in-frame ones, with some missing. The data contain roughly 180,000 clones, about 85% of them singletons. Sequenced: peripheral blood. All receptors come from an older woman with acute or convalescent COVID-19. CDR3s include the opening cysteine and the closing phenylalanine or tryptophan. Fields, in order: J gene, clone size, V gene, D gene, CDR3 DNA, CDR3 protein. D genes are given only for firm matches. Clone size appears in some rows only: once, few, many, or a class for an expanded clone.

j_call: TRBJ1-5; clone_size: NA; v_call: TRBV7-2; d_call: NA; cdr3_nt: TGTGCCAGCAGCTTAGCGGCTTTTAGCAATCAGCCCCAGCATTTT; cdr3_aa: CASSLAAFSNQPQHF
j_call: TRBJ2-4; clone_size: NA; v_call: TRBV14; d_call: TRBD2; cdr3_nt: TGTGCCAGCAGCCAAGTTTGGTCCAGGACTAGCTCGTACATTCAGTACTTC; cdr3_aa: CASSQVWSRTSSYIQYF
j_call: TRBJ2-3; clone_size: NA; v_call: TRBV12-3/TRBV12-4; d_call: TRBD2; cdr3_nt: TGTGCCAGCAGCCTAATAGCGGGAGATACGCAGTATTTT; cdr3_aa: CASSLIAGDTQYF
j_call: TRBJ1-1; clone_size: NA; v_call: TRBV29-1; d_call: NA; cdr3_nt: TGCAGCGTTGAAACTCTCTCTGGGGGGGCAAGATTTGAAGCTTTCTTT; cdr3_aa: CSVETLSGGARFEAFF
j_call: TRBJ1-1; clone_size: NA; v_call: TRBV10-3; d_call: TRBD1; cdr3_nt: TGTGCCATCAGCGATTCGACAGGGCATCGGACTGAAGCTTTCTTT; cdr3_aa: CAISDSTGHRTEAFF
j_call: TRBJ1-6; clone_size: NA; v_call: TRBV6-5; d_call: TRBD1; cdr3_nt: TGTGCCAGCAGTTACGCCCCCGGGACAGGAAGACCCCTCCACTTT; cdr3_aa: CASSYAPGTGRPLHF
j_call: TRBJ1-1; clone_size: NA; v_call: TRBV4-1; d_call: NA; cdr3_nt: TGCGCCAGCAGTTACAACTACCAGGGGAACACTGAAGCTTTCTTT; cdr3_aa: CASSYNYQGNTEAFF
j_call: TRBJ1-1; clone_size: NA; v_call: TRBV5-1; d_call: NA; cdr3_nt: TGCGCCAGCAGCGCAGCACAGGAATTTACTGAAGCTTTCTTT; cdr3_aa: CASSAAQEFTEAFF
j_call: TRBJ2-7; clone_size: NA; v_call: TRBV5-1; d_call: TRBD1; cdr3_nt: TGCGCCAGCAGCTCTGCCGGGACAGGGCGCTACGAGCAGTACTTC; cdr3_aa: CASSSAGTGRYEQYF
j_call: TRBJ1-2; clone_size: NA; v_call: TRBV5-1; d_call: NA; cdr3_nt: TGCGCCAGCAGCTTGGGCAGGGAGGCCTATGGCTACACCTTC; cdr3_aa: CASSLGREAYGYTF
j_call: TRBJ1-1; clone_size: NA; v_call: TRBV19; d_call: TRBD1; cdr3_nt: TGTGCCAGTAGAAACCAGGGGGCGGTATCTTTCTTT; cdr3_aa: CASRNQGAVSFF
j_call: TRBJ2-1; clone_size: few; v_call: TRBV27; d_call: TRBD1; cdr3_nt: TGTGCCAGCAGTCTCGGGACAGGGGCCGGGTATGAGCAGTTCTTC; cdr3_aa: CASSLGTGAGYEQFF
j_call: TRBJ2-1; clone_size: NA; v_call: TRBV19; d_call: TRBD2; cdr3_nt: TGTGCCAGTAGCCCTCCGGGACTAGCGCGACAAAATGAGCAGTTCTTC; cdr3_aa: CASSPPGLARQNEQFF
j_call: TRBJ1-6; clone_size: NA; v_call: TRBV24-1; d_call: NA; cdr3_nt: TGTGCCACCAGGCCCCGGGAATTAAGGGATTCACCCCTCCACTTT; cdr3_aa: CATRPRELRDSPLHF
j_call: TRBJ2-7; clone_size: NA; v_call: TRBV5-1; d_call: NA; cdr3_nt: TGCGCCAGCAGCCCGACAGGTAGAGATGGCGAGCAGTACTTC; cdr3_aa: CASSPTGRDGEQYF
j_call: TRBJ1-1; clone_size: NA; v_call: TRBV4-1; d_call: NA; cdr3_nt: TGCGCCAGCAGCCAGGGGGCAAATGAAGCTTTCTTT; cdr3_aa: CASSQGANEAFF
j_call: TRBJ2-1; clone_size: NA; v_call: TRBV25-1; d_call: TRBD1; cdr3_nt: TGTGCCAGCAGTGAATCAAGGGCCCTCCGGGACAGGGGCAATGAGCAGTTCTTC; cdr3_aa: CASSESRALRDRGNEQFF
j_call: TRBJ1-1; clone_size: NA; v_call: TRBV27; d_call: TRBD1; cdr3_nt: TGTGCCAGCAGCCGAGACAGGGGGGTCACTGAAGCTTTCTTT; cdr3_aa: CASSRDRGVTEAFF
j_call: TRBJ1-2; clone_size: NA; v_call: TRBV5-1; d_call: NA; cdr3_nt: TGCGCCAGCAGCTTGGCGAGCGAAGTCTATGGCTACACCTTC; cdr3_aa: CASSLASEVYGYTF
j_call: TRBJ2-7; clone_size: NA; v_call: TRBV15; d_call: NA; cdr3_nt: TGTGCCACCAGCAGAGATAGACAAACAAACTACGAGCAGTACTTC; cdr3_aa: CATSRDRQTNYEQYF
j_call: TRBJ1-4; clone_size: few; v_call: TRBV15; d_call: NA; cdr3_nt: TGTGCCACCAGCAGAGATGTGGGAGCTAATGAAAAACTGTTTTTT; cdr3_aa: CATSRDVGANEKLFF
j_call: TRBJ1-1; clone_size: NA; v_call: TRBV10-1; d_call: NA; cdr3_nt: TGCGCCAGCAGTGTCGGGGTAGGTGAAGCTTTCTTT; cdr3_aa: CASSVGVGEAFF
j_call: TRBJ2-1; clone_size: NA; v_call: TRBV30; d_call: NA; cdr3_nt: TGTGCCTGGAGCGAGACTAGGTTGAACGATGAGCAGTTCTTC; cdr3_aa: CAWSETRLNDEQFF
j_call: TRBJ2-1; clone_size: NA; v_call: TRBV5-4; d_call: NA; cdr3_nt: TGTGCCAGCAGCTCACCGGGAAGCTCCTACAATGAGCAGTTCTTC; cdr3_aa: CASSSPGSSYNEQFF
j_call: TRBJ2-1; clone_size: NA; v_call: TRBV28; d_call: NA; cdr3_nt: TGTGCCTGCGGGGGCGCGAGGGATGAGCAGTTCTTC; cdr3_aa: CACGGARDEQFF
j_call: TRBJ1-2; clone_size: NA; v_call: TRBV14; d_call: NA; cdr3_nt: TGTGCCAGCAGCCAAGGCGCCTACTATGGCTACACCTTC; cdr3_aa: CASSQGAYYGYTF
j_call: TRBJ1-3; clone_size: NA; v_call: TRBV2; d_call: TRBD1; cdr3_nt: TGTGCCAGCTGGACAGGGCAAGGAAACACCATATATTTT; cdr3_aa: CASWTGQGNTIYF
j_call: TRBJ2-1; clone_size: NA; v_call: TRBV5-8; d_call: NA; cdr3_nt: TGTGCCAGCATCTGGGGAGCTTGGATAGTGCAGTTCTTC; cdr3_aa: CASIWGAWIVQFF
j_call: TRBJ1-5; clone_size: NA; v_call: TRBV5-5; d_call: TRBD1; cdr3_nt: TGTGCCAGCAGCTTGGAAACAGGGGGCAATCAGCCCCAGCATTTT; cdr3_aa: CASSLETGGNQPQHF
j_call: TRBJ2-3; clone_size: NA; v_call: TRBV6-5; d_call: NA; cdr3_nt: TGTGCCAGCAGTTACTCACCGGGAGATACGCAGTATTTT; cdr3_aa: CASSYSPGDTQYF
j_call: TRBJ2-1; clone_size: NA; v_call: TRBV4-1; d_call: TRBD2; cdr3_nt: TGCGCCAGCAGCCAAGGACTAGCGGGAGGAAGTTCCTACAATGAGCAGTTCTTC; cdr3_aa: CASSQGLAGGSSYNEQFF